This T cell receptor (beta chain) was captured in a study of blood T cell repertoires in COVID-19. During active infection, Seattle patients enrolled and were then monitored through disease. Generated by immunoSEQ multiplex PCR, the TCRdb table keeps only in-frame clones and is missing some. There are approximately 180,000 clones in the sample; approximately 87% occur only once, and about an eighth lies in the top ten. V dropped 8 bases and J dropped 2; count of bases not matched to a gene: 4. This CDR3 has 13 residues. The germline V gene encodes CDR1 LNHNV and CDR2 YYDKDF (reference sequence). The sequence derives from a woman in her 70s with COVID-19, enrolled during active disease. Sequenced: peripheral blood. V is TRBV15 and J is TRBJ2-5; 8 nucleotides agree with TRBD1. CDR3 sequence reads: CATGQGDQETQYF. The CDR3 nucleotides are TGTGCCACCGGACAGGGTGATCAAGAGACCCAGTACTTC. Based on the CDR3 plus reference TRBV15 and TRBJ2-5, the full variable domain is DAMVIQNPRYQVTQFGKPVTLSCSQTLNHNVMYWYQQKSSQAPKLLFHYYDKDFNNEADTPDNFQSRRPNTSFCFLDIRSPGLGDTAMYLCATGQGDQETQYFGPGTRLLVL.